Detailed here is one TCR beta chain. This clone has just a few counts. The target of this receptor is not known. Nothing much larger sits one base from this clone, and base qualities are not available. Library prep was done by the immunoSEQ multiplex PCR assay. For the multiplex PCR, a mixture combining 60 forward primers for TCR Vbeta segments and 13 reverse primers for TCR Jbeta segments was used. The CDR3 region of rearranged TCR beta genes was amplified from genomic DNA with a multiplex PCR assay. The Illumina HiSeq System was used to sequence the amplified TCR beta libraries as 87-base-pair reads. In the original analysis: A later analysis counted approximately 74 million unique TCR beta chains across the 550 to 750 repertoires, and around 9.9 million of these chains were shared by at least two donors. To remove PCR and sequencing errors, raw reads were error-corrected and collapsed into unique sequences using a nearest-neighbor algorithm that merged closely related sequences. V, D and J gene segments were assigned by aligning CDR3 sequences to IMGT reference sequences. For a sequence to be retained, a match of at least six nucleotides to both a V gene segment and a J gene segment was required. Rearrangements were classified as productive when the CDR3 lacked stop codons and remained in frame with V and J, and all other rearrangements were classified as non-productive. Following IMGT convention, CDR3 was defined as the stretch from the second conserved V-encoded cysteine up to the conserved J-encoded phenylalanine. Sequences without an unambiguous match to a single V gene segment were excluded from the earlier analysis of approximately 600 of the donors. An earlier analysis of fewer than 650 of the donors classified V segments as functional when productive rearrangements were above 56.7% and as segregating when the standard deviation between donors was above 5%. A statistical classification framework was developed to diagnose cytomegalovirus status using the catalog of TCR beta chain sequences. In a later analysis, V and J genes were assigned by comparing TCR nucleotide sequences against IMGT/GENE-DB human TR gene sequences. A later analysis assigned CDR3 sequences and most-parsimonious VDJ recombination scenarios with the TCRdist pipeline. In a later analysis, every TCR beta chain was defined by the combination of its CDR3 amino acid sequence and its V-gene family, and reads without a unique V-gene family were dropped. In a later analysis, around 600 highly shared, low-generation-probability nucleotide sequences were removed to address suspected cross-contamination and a sequencing artifact. In a later analysis, a clonal expansion index for each public chain was calculated from normalized within-repertoire ranks of inferred template counts. A later analysis computed generation probabilities with a VDJ recombination model fitted to out-of-frame rearrangements, and checked the results against IGoR. Hypergeometric tests were used in a later analysis to score TCR-TCR, TCR-HLA and TCR-CMV co-occurrence, with a repertoire-size bias correction applied to the TCR pairs. False discovery rates were estimated in a later analysis by permuting HLA or CMV assignments 20 times. In a later analysis, co-occurring TCRs were grouped using DBSCAN, with TCRdist sequence similarity added in when clustering inside HLA-allele-positive subsets. For co-occurrence clustering, repertoires with fewer than 30,000 or more than 120,000 public chains were excluded, along with 5 or 6 repertoires with anomalous nucleotide sharing. What TCRdb holds here is the immuneACCESS table cut down to in-frame rearrangements. Part of the clones is not present; checked against another copy, under half of the missing clones reflect an unresolved V gene, and the others are unexplained. The D gene and trimming were derived from the DNA, and the V and J assignments and clone size from that table. This sample lists around 180,000 clones; over 75% were detected once. Over 0.2% of the sample rests with the top ten.

Trimming removed 0 bases from V and 0 bases from J; the gene matches leave 4 bases unexplained. The germline V gene (reference sequence) provides CDR1 MNHNY and CDR2 SVGAGI. The CDR3 runs 16 residues from the cysteine to the phenylalanine. CDR3 DNA only is kept here, 48 bases in frame from base 1. The cohort was made up of around 720 healthy bone marrow donors. Cohort members were all nominally healthy when sampled, although unrecorded immune exposures were likely present. The donor tested CMV seronegative and was one of the 352 seronegative cohort members. A peripheral blood sample was collected from each donor, and TCR beta sequencing was performed on peripheral blood mononuclear cells. Genomic DNA was extracted from the blood cell samples with the Qiagen DNeasy Blood Extraction Kit. These data originate in a study of cytomegalovirus exposure and HLA in healthy donors (dated by TCRdb to 2016 to 2017). About the investigation overall: In an earlier analysis of roughly 500 of the donors, 276 Gb of sequence data and approximately 120 million unique TCR beta sequences from 150 million to 200 million T cells were reported. An early release that covered 640 HLA-typed donors contained 250 to 350 gigabases of sequencing data and around 80 million unique TCR sequences. Of the roughly 400 genotyped donors, about 80% fell in the genetic ancestry cluster associated with self-reported Caucasian donors. The study aimed to test whether cataloging public T cell receptors could reveal signatures of past pathogen exposure. The study profiled the T cell repertoires of about 640 subjects by immunosequencing and related them to cytomegalovirus serostatus. A separate validation cohort of 100 to 150 different subjects was used in addition to the 666-subject first cohort. To predict cytomegalovirus infection status, the study combined high-throughput TCR immunosequencing, statistical association of individual TCRs with disease status, and machine learning. To study patterns of TCR occurrence, a later analysis re-analyzed previously published TCR beta repertoires from 666 donors and added high-resolution HLA genotyping. Rather than using new phenotypic data, the later analysis identified candidate immune exposures from TCR beta sequences and from how often those sequences occurred across donors. An earlier analysis of around 540 of the donors applied high-throughput TCR beta sequencing to assess whether each TCR beta V gene segment acted as functional or pseudogenic. Donor age, sex, ethnicity and CMV serostatus were compiled together with the repertoire data. A later genetic analysis used genome-wide SNP genotypes for about 60% of the roughly 700 donors, treating that subset as a discovery cohort. Every repertoire in the discovery cohort had been generated on one and the same sequencing platform. HLA typing included class I and class II loci at four-digit resolution. Typing coverage varied by locus: roughly 629-640 donors for A, B, C, DRB1 and DQB1; 522 for DQA1; around 610 for DPA1; some 470 for DPB1. Roughly 5 DR-DQ haplotypes were handled as single units for association and clustering because linkage in the cohort was strong. Among some 410 genotyped donors of the cohort, an average of roughly 230,000 unique TCR beta nucleotide sequences was sequenced per donor, of which 15% to 20% were non-productive. Broader findings and caveats from the paper: A further reported finding was that TCR beta sequences accurately predicted the HLA-A and HLA-B alleles for most subjects in the first cohort. Most TCR sequences were observed very rarely across donors, whereas some public TCRs were present in many individuals. A few of the identified cytomegalovirus-associated TCR beta chains were confirmed in vitro to be specific for cytomegalovirus antigens. Several of the top co-occurrence clusters appeared to be linked to parvovirus B19, influenza, CMV and Epstein-Barr virus, according to a later analysis. Cytomegalovirus status was reported to be diagnosed by the classifier with high specificity and sensitivity in both the original and validation cohorts. Roughly uniform sequencing depth across donors was assumed in presence/absence analyses, although this assumption may not hold. The cohort was sequenced for TCR beta chains only, and without alpha or paired-chain data the features that could be detected were limited. Linkage disequilibrium might explain the correlated functional status among segregating V segments, but an unknown experimental factor could not be ruled out. Because HLA typing was unavailable for some donors at each locus, only the typed subset was used in association tests. A group of highly shared sequence variants was considered likely to be a technical artifact of the sequencing pipeline. A later analysis found that TCR association rates varied across HLA loci, with DRB1 alleles showing the most associated TCRs and HLA-C alleles the fewest. The study gave a list of some 150 TCR beta chains associated with cytomegalovirus. A later analysis found that most CMV-associated TCR beta chains appeared HLA-restricted, with HLA associations seemingly driven largely by CMV exposure. Strong co-occurrence of HLA alleles, especially DR and DQ, made assigning TCR associations to individual alleles difficult. In a later genetic analysis, a missense DCLRE1C variant was associated with V-gene and J-gene trimming of TCR beta chains, and the association was replicated in an independent cohort. The authors suggested that the approach could potentially be extended to other disease states and immunological phenotypes. In an earlier analysis of 450 to 750 of the donors, most TCR beta V segments appeared in productive rearrangements about 87% or about 30% of the time, broadly matching IMGT annotations. Some IMGT-functional V segments, including TRBV6-2 and TRBV6-3, could not be distinguished by the 87-base-pair reads and were therefore excluded. In a later analysis, 15,000 to 20,000 TCR beta sequences were associated with specific HLA alleles at a false discovery rate of 0.05. Compared with equally common non-associated chains, HLA-associated TCR beta chains in a later analysis were more clonally expanded and had lower generation probabilities. CMV serostatus was the only immune exposure information available for the cohort. The earlier analysis of approximately 590 of the donors excluded some 15 rarely observed V segments, including chromosome 9 orphons, because counts were too low. According to a later genetic analysis, donors in an Asian-associated ancestry cluster had fewer N-insertions in productive TCRs than the roughly 700-donor mean.

Sample: PBMCs. This clonotype was sampled from a girl under two years old in good health and CMV-seronegative. The receptor chain draws on TRBV6-6 and TRBJ2-5; TRBD2 fits 7 bases in the junction. The DNA sequence is as follows: TGTGCCAGCAGTTACTCGCGGGGGTTGTACCAAGAGACCCAGTACTTC. This codes for CASSYSRGLYQETQYF.